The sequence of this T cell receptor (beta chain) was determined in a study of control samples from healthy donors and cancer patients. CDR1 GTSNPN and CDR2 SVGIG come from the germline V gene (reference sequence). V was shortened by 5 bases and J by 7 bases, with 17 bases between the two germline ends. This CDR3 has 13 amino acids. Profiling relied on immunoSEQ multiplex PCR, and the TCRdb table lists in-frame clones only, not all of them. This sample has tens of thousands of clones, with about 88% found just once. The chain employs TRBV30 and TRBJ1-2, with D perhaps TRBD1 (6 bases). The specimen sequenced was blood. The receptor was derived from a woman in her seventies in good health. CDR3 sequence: CAWERTGLGGYTF. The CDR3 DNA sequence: TGTGCCTGGGAAAGAACAGGGTTGGGTGGCTACACCTTC.